This T cell receptor (beta chain) was sequenced for a study of blood T cell repertoires in COVID-19. The germline CDR1 and CDR2 sequences are SGHRS and YFSETQ. The V end lost 4 bases, the J end lost 0 bases, and 14 bases lay between the germline ends. The CDR3 covers 16 residues. Method: immunoSEQ multiplex PCR; TCRdb's copy keeps in-frame clones and lacks some. This repertoire shows about 470,000 clones, about 90% found once; its top ten account for around 0.7%. Symptom resolution, clearance, or two negative PCRs marked donors in Cohort 3 as recovered. The TCR sequence derives from a woman younger than 35 who had recovered from COVID-19. Sequencing was done on a sample of PBMCs or T cells enriched from blood (not recorded which). V gene TRBV5-1 combines with J gene TRBJ1-3; no clear D gene. The CDR3 DNA sequence: TGCGCCAGCAGCGCTGGAGTCGGTCTCTCTGGAAACACCATATATTTT. Residues: CASSAGVGLSGNTIYF.